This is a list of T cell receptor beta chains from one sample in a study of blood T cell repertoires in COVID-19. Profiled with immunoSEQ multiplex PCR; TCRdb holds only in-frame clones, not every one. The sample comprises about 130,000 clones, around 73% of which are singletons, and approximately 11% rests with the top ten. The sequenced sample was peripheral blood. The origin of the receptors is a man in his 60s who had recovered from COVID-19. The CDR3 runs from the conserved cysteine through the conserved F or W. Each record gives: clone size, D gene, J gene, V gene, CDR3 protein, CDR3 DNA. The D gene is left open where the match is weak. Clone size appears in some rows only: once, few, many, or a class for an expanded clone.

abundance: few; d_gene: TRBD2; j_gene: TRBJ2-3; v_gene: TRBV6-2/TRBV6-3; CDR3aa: CASTPGTSGGMYTDTQYF; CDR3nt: TGTGCCAGCACCCCCGGGACTAGCGGGGGGATGTACACAGATACGCAGTATTTT
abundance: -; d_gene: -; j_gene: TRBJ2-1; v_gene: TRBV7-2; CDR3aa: CASSLEVAVYNEQFF; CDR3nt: TGTGCCAGCAGCTTAGAGGTGGCGGTCTACAATGAGCAGTTCTTC
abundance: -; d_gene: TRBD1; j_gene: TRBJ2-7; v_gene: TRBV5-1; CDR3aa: CASSLEMGQVYEQYF; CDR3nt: TGCGCCAGCAGCTTGGAGATGGGACAGGTCTACGAGCAGTACTTC
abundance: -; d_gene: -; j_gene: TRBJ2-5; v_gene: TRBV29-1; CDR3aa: CSVDLPTGNEETQYF; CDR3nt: TGCAGCGTTGACCTCCCCACAGGGAACGAGGAGACCCAGTACTTC
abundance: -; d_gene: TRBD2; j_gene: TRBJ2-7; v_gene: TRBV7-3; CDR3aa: CASSPGGGSHEQYF; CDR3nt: TGTGCCAGCAGCCCGGGCGGGGGGTCACACGAGCAGTACTTC
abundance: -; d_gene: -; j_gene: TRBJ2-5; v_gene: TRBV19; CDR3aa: CASSDWDIGEETQYF; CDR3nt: TGTGCCAGTAGTGACTGGGACATTGGGGAAGAGACCCAGTACTTC
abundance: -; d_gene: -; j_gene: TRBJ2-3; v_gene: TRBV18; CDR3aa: CASSPPGTDTQYF; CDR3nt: TGTGCCAGCTCACCCCCGGGCACAGATACGCAGTATTTT
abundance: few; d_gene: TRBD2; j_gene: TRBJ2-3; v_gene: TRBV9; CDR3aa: CASSPGTSGGADTQYF; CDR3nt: TGTGCCAGCAGCCCAGGGACTAGCGGGGGCGCAGATACGCAGTATTTT
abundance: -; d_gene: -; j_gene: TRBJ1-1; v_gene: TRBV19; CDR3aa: CASSTTGNTEAFF; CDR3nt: TGTGCCAGTAGTACGACAGGGAACACTGAAGCTTTCTTT
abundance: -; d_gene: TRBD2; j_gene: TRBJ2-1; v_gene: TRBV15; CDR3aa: CATSNGAGLARNEQFF; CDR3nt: TGTGCCACCAGCAATGGCGCGGGACTAGCTAGGAATGAGCAGTTCTTC
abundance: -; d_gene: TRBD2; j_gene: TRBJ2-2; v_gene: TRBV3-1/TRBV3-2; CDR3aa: CASSQGSGLAVTGELFF; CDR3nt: TGTGCCAGCAGCCAAGGGAGTGGACTAGCGGTCACCGGGGAGCTGTTTTTT
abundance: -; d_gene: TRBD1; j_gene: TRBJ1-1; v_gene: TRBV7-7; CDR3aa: CASSSLTGEDTEAFF; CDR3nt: TGTGCTAGCAGCTCACTGACAGGGGAAGACACTGAAGCTTTCTTT
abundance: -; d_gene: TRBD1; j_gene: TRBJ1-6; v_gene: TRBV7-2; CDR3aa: CASSALTGGGNSPLHF; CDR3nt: TGTGCCAGCAGCGCTCTGACAGGGGGCGGCAATTCACCCCTCCACTTT
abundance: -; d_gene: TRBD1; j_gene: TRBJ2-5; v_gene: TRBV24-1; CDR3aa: CATSDSSTTGVETQYF; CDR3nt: TGTGCCACCAGTGATTCCTCCACGACAGGGGTAGAGACCCAGTACTTC
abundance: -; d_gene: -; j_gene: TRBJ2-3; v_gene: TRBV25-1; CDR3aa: CASSEGRAVTDTQYF; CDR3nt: TGTGCCAGCAGTGAAGGGCGGGCCGTCACAGATACGCAGTATTTT
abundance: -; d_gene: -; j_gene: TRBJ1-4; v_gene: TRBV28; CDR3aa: CASSLNGITNEKLFF; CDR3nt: TGTGCCAGCAGTTTGAACGGTATCACTAATGAAAAACTGTTTTTT
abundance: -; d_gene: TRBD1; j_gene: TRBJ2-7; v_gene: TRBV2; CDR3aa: CASSSDRAPSYEQYF; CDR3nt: TGTGCCAGCAGTTCAGACAGGGCCCCCTCCTACGAGCAGTACTTC
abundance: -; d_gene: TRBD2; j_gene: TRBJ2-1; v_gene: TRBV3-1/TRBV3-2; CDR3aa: CASSGTSGVYNEQFF; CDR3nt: TGTGCCAGCAGCGGGACTAGCGGGGTCTACAATGAGCAGTTCTTC
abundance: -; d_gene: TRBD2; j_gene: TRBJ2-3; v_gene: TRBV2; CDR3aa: CASWGGADTQYF; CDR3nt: TGTGCCAGCTGGGGGGGGGCAGATACGCAGTATTTT
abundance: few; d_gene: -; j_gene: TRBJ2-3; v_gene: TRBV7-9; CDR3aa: CASSQGTSRTDTQYF; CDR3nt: TGTGCCAGCAGCCAGGGAACTAGCCGAACAGATACGCAGTATTTT
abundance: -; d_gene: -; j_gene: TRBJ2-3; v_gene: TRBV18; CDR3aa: CASSLTSLDTDTQYF; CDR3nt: TGTGCCAGCTCGCTGACAAGTCTGGACACAGATACGCAGTATTTT
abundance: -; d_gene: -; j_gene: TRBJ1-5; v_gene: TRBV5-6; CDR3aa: CASSFMRGYSNQPQHF; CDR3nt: TGTGCCAGCAGCTTTATGAGGGGGTATAGCAATCAGCCCCAGCATTTT
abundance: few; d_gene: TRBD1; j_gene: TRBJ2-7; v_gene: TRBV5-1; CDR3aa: CASSLGQGDYEQYF; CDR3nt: TGCGCCAGCAGCTTGGGACAGGGGGACTACGAGCAGTACTTC
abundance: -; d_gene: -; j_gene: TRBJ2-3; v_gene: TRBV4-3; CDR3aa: CASSQDSSTDTQYF; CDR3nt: TGCGCCAGCAGCCAAGACAGTAGCACAGATACGCAGTATTTT
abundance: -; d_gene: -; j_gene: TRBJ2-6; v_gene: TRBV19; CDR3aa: CASSSFDSPSGANVLTF; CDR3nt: TGTGCCAGTAGTAGTTTCGACAGTCCTTCTGGGGCCAACGTCCTGACTTTC
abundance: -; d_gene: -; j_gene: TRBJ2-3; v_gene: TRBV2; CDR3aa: CASTPPGGPDTQYF; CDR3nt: TGTGCCAGCACGCCGCCCGGGGGGCCAGATACGCAGTATTTT
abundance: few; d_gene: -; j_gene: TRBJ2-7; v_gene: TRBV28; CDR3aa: CASSPPGGSEYF; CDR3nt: TGTGCCAGCAGTCCTCCCGGGGGTTCTGAGTACTTC
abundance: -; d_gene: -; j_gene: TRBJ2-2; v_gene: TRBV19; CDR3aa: CASTSRGGYTGELFF; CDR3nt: TGTGCCAGTACATCCCGAGGGGGTTATACCGGGGAGCTGTTTTTT
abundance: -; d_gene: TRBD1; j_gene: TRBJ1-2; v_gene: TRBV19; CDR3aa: CASSATGGYGYTF; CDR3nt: TGTGCCAGTAGCGCGACAGGGGGCTATGGCTACACCTTC
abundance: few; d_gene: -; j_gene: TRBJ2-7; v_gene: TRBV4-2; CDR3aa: CASSQEVERELYEQYF; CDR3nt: TGTGCCAGCAGCCAAGAGGTTGAACGGGAGCTGTACGAGCAGTACTTC
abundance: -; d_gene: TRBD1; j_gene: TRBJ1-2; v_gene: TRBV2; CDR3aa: CASSESRTGGGYGYTF; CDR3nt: TGTGCCAGCAGTGAGTCACGGACAGGGGGCGGCTATGGCTACACCTTC
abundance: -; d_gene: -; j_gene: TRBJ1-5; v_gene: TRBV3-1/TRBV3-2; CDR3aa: CASSHGGTSPNQPQHF; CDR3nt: TGTGCCAGCAGCCACGGTGGGACTTCCCCAAATCAGCCCCAGCATTTT
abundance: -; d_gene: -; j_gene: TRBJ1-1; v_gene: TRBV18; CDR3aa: CASSPLTPGGEMNTEAFF; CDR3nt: TGTGCCAGCTCACCACTGACCCCGGGAGGGGAAATGAACACTGAAGCTTTCTTT
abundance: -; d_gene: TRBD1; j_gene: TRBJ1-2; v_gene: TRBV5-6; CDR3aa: CASSLYLIRDRLPYGYTF; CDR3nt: TGTGCCAGCAGCTTGTATCTTATCCGGGACAGACTTCCCTATGGCTACACCTTC
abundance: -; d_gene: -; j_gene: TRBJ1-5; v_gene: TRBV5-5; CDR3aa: CASSFQGNQPQHF; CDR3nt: TGTGCCAGCAGCTTCCAGGGGAATCAGCCCCAGCATTTT
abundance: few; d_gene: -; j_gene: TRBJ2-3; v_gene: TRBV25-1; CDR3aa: CASSFGAGATDTQYF; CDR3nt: TGTGCCAGCAGTTTCGGGGCAGGGGCCACAGATACGCAGTATTTT
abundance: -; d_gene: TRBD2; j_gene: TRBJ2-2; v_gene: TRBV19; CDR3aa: CASSIEGTNRHVAGELFF; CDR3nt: TGTGCCAGTAGTATAGAAGGGACTAATAGACATGTTGCCGGGGAGCTGTTTTTT
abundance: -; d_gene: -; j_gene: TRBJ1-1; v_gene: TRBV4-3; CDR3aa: CASSQARRTGEAFF; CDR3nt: TGCGCCAGCAGCCAAGCTAGAAGAACAGGTGAAGCTTTCTTT